This paragraph covers one TCR beta chain sequence. CDR3 size: 13 residues. Trimming removed 6 bases at V and 5 bases at J, with 11 bases between. The germline CDR1 and CDR2 sequences are KGHSH and LQKENI. The data are from a study of blood T cell repertoires in COVID-19. Study context: PBMCs, B-cell-depleted T cells, or T cells were the source of the cDNA or gDNA that made up the material.

In the study's own analysis: From reference gene primer amplification, estimates of nucleated cell counts were derived. Produced via immunoSEQ multiplex PCR; TCRdb's table is partial and in-frame only. Clone size and V and J calls were adopted from that table, with D and trimming inferred from the DNA. The data contain 120,000 or so clones, 80% to 90% of them singletons. The chain combines TRBV18 with TRBJ1-5; D possibly corresponds to TRBD1 (5 bases). The sequenced sample was peripheral blood. This clonotype originated in a man aged 80 or over with active or convalescent COVID-19. The CDR3 coding sequence is TGTGCCAGCTCGACGCTCAGGGATCAGCCCCAGCATTTT. This codes for CASSTLRDQPQHF.